A selection of T cell receptor beta chains follows, all from one sample in a study of metastatic and nonmetastatic thyroid tumors. TCRdb redid the clone calls on the PCR reads using MiXCR. The profile covers roughly 30,000 clones, with 3.5% to 4% appearing a single time and 3.2% taken by the ten largest. The sequencing sample was made of blood. The receptor set was obtained from a male donor with papillary thyroid cancer or a benign thyroid nodule (not recorded which). Some clones in this sample may be carry-over from other donors' samples. CDR3s include the opening cysteine and the closing phenylalanine or tryptophan. Fields, in order: D gene, clone size, J gene, V gene, CDR3 protein, CDR3 DNA. A D gene is named only where the DNA matches it firmly. Clone sizes are given selectively: once, few, many, or a class where the clone is expanded.

d_gene: NA
abundance: few
j_gene: TRBJ1-2
v_gene: TRBV20-1
CDR3aa: CSARDDGWGNYGYTF
CDR3nt: TGCAGTGCTAGAGATGATGGGTGGGGAAACTATGGCTACACCTTC

d_gene: NA
abundance: many
j_gene: TRBJ1-1
v_gene: TRBV4-2
CDR3aa: CASSQDRGGAYTEAFF
CDR3nt: TGTGCCAGCAGCCAAGATCGGGGGGGCGCGTACACTGAAGCTTTCTTT

d_gene: TRBD1
abundance: few
j_gene: TRBJ2-3
v_gene: TRBV6-2/TRBV6-3
CDR3aa: CASSRPGTGGTVDTQYF
CDR3nt: TGTGCCAGCAGTCGACCCGGGACAGGGGGCACTGTGGATACGCAGTATTTT

d_gene: TRBD1
abundance: many
j_gene: TRBJ1-5
v_gene: TRBV29-1
CDR3aa: CSVGQGAGQPQHF
CDR3nt: TGCAGCGTTGGACAGGGGGCGGGTCAGCCCCAGCATTTT

d_gene: NA
abundance: NA
j_gene: TRBJ1-2
v_gene: TRBV7-9
CDR3aa: CASSWGVDYGYTF
CDR3nt: TGTGCCAGCAGCTGGGGGGTGGACTATGGCTACACCTTC

d_gene: NA
abundance: NA
j_gene: TRBJ2-1
v_gene: TRBV7-9
CDR3aa: CASSPGRVNEQFF
CDR3nt: TGCGCCAGCAGCCCTGGCAGGGTCAATGAGCAGTTCTTC

d_gene: NA
abundance: few
j_gene: TRBJ2-7
v_gene: TRBV2
CDR3aa: CASSEGWKGHEQYF
CDR3nt: TGTGCCAGCAGTGAAGGATGGAAAGGCCACGAGCAGTACTTC

d_gene: TRBD2
abundance: many
j_gene: TRBJ2-5
v_gene: TRBV6-1
CDR3aa: CASSYSGLAGSETQYF
CDR3nt: TGTGCCAGCAGTTATTCCGGACTAGCGGGTAGTGAGACCCAGTACTTC

d_gene: NA
abundance: many
j_gene: TRBJ1-4
v_gene: TRBV28
CDR3aa: CASRPFTGAREKLFF
CDR3nt: TGTGCCAGCAGACCCTTTACGGGGGCGCGGGAAAAACTGTTTTTT

d_gene: NA
abundance: NA
j_gene: TRBJ2-7
v_gene: TRBV4-1
CDR3aa: CASSQGKGIVYEQYF
CDR3nt: TGCGCCAGCAGCCAAGGAAAGGGAATAGTCTACGAGCAGTACTTC